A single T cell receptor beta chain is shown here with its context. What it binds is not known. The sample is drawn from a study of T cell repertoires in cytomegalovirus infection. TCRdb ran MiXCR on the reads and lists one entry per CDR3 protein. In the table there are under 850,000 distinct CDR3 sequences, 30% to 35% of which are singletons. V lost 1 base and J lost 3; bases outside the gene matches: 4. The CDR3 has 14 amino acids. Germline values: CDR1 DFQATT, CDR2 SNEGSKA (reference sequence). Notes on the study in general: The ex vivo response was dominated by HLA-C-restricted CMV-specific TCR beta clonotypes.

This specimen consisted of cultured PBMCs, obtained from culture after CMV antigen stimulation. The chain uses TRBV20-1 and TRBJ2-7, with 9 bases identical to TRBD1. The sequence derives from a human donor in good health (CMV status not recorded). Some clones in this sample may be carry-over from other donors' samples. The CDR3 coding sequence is TGCAGTGCTAGAGCCGGGACAGGGTTCTACGAGCAGTACTTC. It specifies CSARAGTGFYEQYF.